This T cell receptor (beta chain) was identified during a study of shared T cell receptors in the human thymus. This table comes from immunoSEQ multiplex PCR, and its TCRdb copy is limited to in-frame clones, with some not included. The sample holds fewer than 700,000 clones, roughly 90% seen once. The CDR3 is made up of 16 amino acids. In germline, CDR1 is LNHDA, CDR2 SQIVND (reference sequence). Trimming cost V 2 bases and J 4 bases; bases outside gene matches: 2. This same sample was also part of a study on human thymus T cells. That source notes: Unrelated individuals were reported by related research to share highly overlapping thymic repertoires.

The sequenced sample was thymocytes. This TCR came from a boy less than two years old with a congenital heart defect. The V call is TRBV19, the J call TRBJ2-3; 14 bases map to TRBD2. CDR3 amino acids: CASSIRLAGGADTQYF. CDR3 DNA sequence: TGTGCCAGTAGTATACGACTAGCGGGAGGGGCAGATACGCAGTATTTT.